These T cell receptor beta chains were read from a single sample in a study of cytomegalovirus exposure and HLA in healthy donors. This table comes from immunoSEQ multiplex PCR, and its TCRdb copy is limited to in-frame clones, with some not included. The sample table includes about 160,000 clones. Specimen: PBMCs. These receptors came from a woman in her sixties or seventies in good health and CMV-seronegative. Each CDR3 is given with its conserved first and last residue. Fields, in order: D gene, J gene, V gene, CDR3 protein, CDR3 DNA. The D gene is left open where the match is weak.

D gene: NA; J gene: TRBJ1-1; V gene: TRBV7-2; CDR3 protein: CASSLREGAEAFF; CDR3 DNA: TGTGCCAGCAGCCTCAGGGAGGGGGCTGAAGCTTTCTTT
D gene: TRBD2; J gene: TRBJ2-7; V gene: TRBV29-1; CDR3 protein: CSVEGLAGVDEQYF; CDR3 DNA: TGCAGCGTTGAAGGACTAGCGGGAGTAGACGAGCAGTACTTC
D gene: NA; J gene: TRBJ1-1; V gene: TRBV5-4; CDR3 protein: CASSLYSKSNTEAFF; CDR3 DNA: TGTGCCAGCAGCTTATACTCGAAATCGAACACTGAAGCTTTCTTT
D gene: TRBD2; J gene: TRBJ2-1; V gene: TRBV5-1; CDR3 protein: CASSIHLAGSYNEQFF; CDR3 DNA: TGCGCCAGCAGCATACACCTAGCGGGGTCCTACAATGAGCAGTTCTTC
D gene: NA; J gene: TRBJ1-1; V gene: TRBV5-1; CDR3 protein: CASSPDPGGAEAFF; CDR3 DNA: TGCGCCAGCAGTCCGGACCCTGGAGGCGCTGAAGCTTTCTTT
D gene: TRBD1; J gene: TRBJ2-2; V gene: TRBV10-3; CDR3 protein: CATNRGRAGELFF; CDR3 DNA: TGTGCCACCAACAGGGGGCGGGCCGGGGAGCTGTTTTTT
D gene: TRBD1; J gene: TRBJ1-1; V gene: TRBV7-9; CDR3 protein: CASSQQGAVTEAFF; CDR3 DNA: TGTGCCAGCAGCCAACAGGGGGCGGTTACTGAAGCTTTCTTT
D gene: TRBD1; J gene: TRBJ2-7; V gene: TRBV5-1; CDR3 protein: CASKLTGGREQYF; CDR3 DNA: TGCGCCAGCAAATTGACAGGGGGCCGCGAGCAGTACTTC
D gene: NA; J gene: TRBJ2-2; V gene: TRBV5-5; CDR3 protein: CASSLAVAPGELFF; CDR3 DNA: TGTGCCAGCAGCTTGGCCGTGGCCCCCGGGGAGCTGTTTTTT
D gene: TRBD1; J gene: TRBJ1-1; V gene: TRBV5-6; CDR3 protein: CASSPDRSRRTEAFF; CDR3 DNA: TGTGCCAGCAGCCCGGACAGGAGTCGACGCACTGAAGCTTTCTTT
D gene: NA; J gene: TRBJ2-5; V gene: TRBV5-4; CDR3 protein: CASSPRTIPETQYF; CDR3 DNA: TGTGCCAGCAGCCCCCGGACTATACCTGAGACCCAGTACTTC
D gene: NA; J gene: TRBJ2-1; V gene: TRBV6-5; CDR3 protein: CASTPTGFSYNEQFF; CDR3 DNA: TGTGCCAGCACCCCAACAGGGTTCTCCTACAATGAGCAGTTCTTC
D gene: NA; J gene: TRBJ1-1; V gene: TRBV11-2; CDR3 protein: CASSLGQGIEAFF; CDR3 DNA: TGTGCCAGCAGCTTAGGGCAGGGGATTGAAGCTTTCTTT
D gene: TRBD1; J gene: TRBJ1-4; V gene: TRBV19; CDR3 protein: CASSTLQGAREKLFF; CDR3 DNA: TGTGCCAGTAGTACCCTACAGGGGGCGCGGGAAAAACTGTTTTTT
D gene: TRBD1; J gene: TRBJ1-2; V gene: TRBV9; CDR3 protein: CASSPHGQGSGGYTF; CDR3 DNA: TGTGCCAGCAGCCCCCATGGACAGGGCTCCGGTGGCTACACCTTC
D gene: NA; J gene: TRBJ1-1; V gene: TRBV5-1; CDR3 protein: CASTSGESTEAFF; CDR3 DNA: TGCGCCAGCACCTCCGGTGAGAGCACTGAAGCTTTCTTT
D gene: NA; J gene: TRBJ1-1; V gene: TRBV4-3; CDR3 protein: CASSQEGLTNTEAFF; CDR3 DNA: TGCGCCAGCAGCCAAGAAGGACTGACGAACACTGAAGCTTTCTTT
D gene: NA; J gene: TRBJ2-7; V gene: TRBV11-2; CDR3 protein: CASSLVTSSYEQYF; CDR3 DNA: TGTGCCAGCAGCTTAGTAACGAGCTCCTACGAGCAGTACTTC
D gene: TRBD2; J gene: TRBJ2-2; V gene: TRBV19; CDR3 protein: CASRGLAANTGELFF; CDR3 DNA: TGTGCCAGTAGGGGCCTAGCGGCGAACACCGGGGAGCTGTTTTTT
D gene: NA; J gene: TRBJ2-5; V gene: TRBV5-4; CDR3 protein: CASSLSDRWGEETQYF; CDR3 DNA: TGTGCCAGCAGCTTGTCCGATAGATGGGGGGAAGAGACCCAGTACTTC
D gene: NA; J gene: TRBJ1-1; V gene: TRBV6-5; CDR3 protein: CASSYSQGLRTEAFF; CDR3 DNA: TGTGCCAGCAGTTACTCACAGGGCCTGAGGACTGAAGCTTTCTTT
D gene: NA; J gene: TRBJ1-2; V gene: TRBV5-5; CDR3 protein: CASSSGTSNYGYTF; CDR3 DNA: TGTGCCAGCAGCTCCGGGACATCTAACTATGGCTACACCTTC
D gene: NA; J gene: TRBJ2-3; V gene: TRBV9; CDR3 protein: CASSVAPSADTQYF; CDR3 DNA: TGTGCCAGCAGCGTAGCTCCTTCTGCAGATACGCAGTATTTT
D gene: NA; J gene: TRBJ2-1; V gene: TRBV7-2; CDR3 protein: CASSFRTGTGERGQFF; CDR3 DNA: TGTGCCAGCAGCTTTCGGACAGGAACGGGGGAGAGGGGGCAGTTCTTC
D gene: TRBD1; J gene: TRBJ1-1; V gene: TRBV5-1; CDR3 protein: CASGDPDQGGNTEAFF; CDR3 DNA: TGCGCCAGCGGGGACCCGGACCAGGGGGGGAACACTGAAGCTTTCTTT
D gene: NA; J gene: TRBJ1-1; V gene: TRBV5-6; CDR3 protein: CASSSLRVTGNTEAFF; CDR3 DNA: TGTGCCAGCAGCTCCCTGAGAGTGACGGGGAACACTGAAGCTTTCTTT
D gene: NA; J gene: TRBJ1-5; V gene: TRBV2; CDR3 protein: CASSESRYQPQHF; CDR3 DNA: TGTGCCAGCAGCGAGTCCCGATATCAGCCCCAGCATTTT
D gene: NA; J gene: TRBJ1-6; V gene: TRBV7-3; CDR3 protein: CASSLPPRGREVSPLHF; CDR3 DNA: TGTGCCAGCAGCTTACCCCCCCGGGGCAGGGAGGTATCACCCCTCCACTTT
D gene: TRBD1; J gene: TRBJ2-6; V gene: TRBV9; CDR3 protein: CASTPTLTGGGGANVLTF; CDR3 DNA: TGTGCCAGCACGCCCACTTTGACAGGGGGCGGTGGGGCCAACGTCCTGACTTTC
D gene: TRBD1; J gene: TRBJ1-4; V gene: TRBV7-8; CDR3 protein: CASSQTDRANEKLFF; CDR3 DNA: TGTGCCAGCAGCCAAACGGACAGGGCTAATGAAAAACTGTTTTTT
D gene: TRBD2; J gene: TRBJ2-3; V gene: TRBV5-1; CDR3 protein: CASTFSAGGTSDTQYF; CDR3 DNA: TGCGCCAGTACGTTTTCGGCGGGAGGTACATCAGATACGCAGTATTTT
D gene: NA; J gene: TRBJ2-7; V gene: TRBV5-1; CDR3 protein: CASSLGAASYEQYF; CDR3 DNA: TGCGCCAGCAGCTTGGGGGCAGCCAGCTACGAGCAGTACTTC
D gene: NA; J gene: TRBJ1-5; V gene: TRBV15; CDR3 protein: CAASRGEGHHQPQHF; CDR3 DNA: TGTGCCGCCAGCAGAGGGGAGGGCCACCATCAGCCCCAGCATTTT
D gene: NA; J gene: TRBJ2-2; V gene: TRBV9; CDR3 protein: CASSVQSEGATGELFF; CDR3 DNA: TGTGCCAGCAGCGTACAATCGGAGGGAGCCACCGGGGAGCTGTTTTTT
D gene: NA; J gene: TRBJ1-1; V gene: TRBV11-1; CDR3 protein: CASSLDGNTEAFF; CDR3 DNA: TGTGCCAGCAGCTTAGACGGGAACACTGAAGCTTTCTTT
D gene: NA; J gene: TRBJ1-1; V gene: TRBV9; CDR3 protein: CASGRSQRNTEAFF; CDR3 DNA: TGTGCCAGCGGGAGGAGCCAAAGGAACACTGAAGCTTTCTTT
D gene: NA; J gene: TRBJ1-1; V gene: TRBV7-9; CDR3 protein: CASSRQAPGTEAFF; CDR3 DNA: TGTGCCAGCAGCCGACAGGCCCCCGGCACTGAAGCTTTCTTT
D gene: NA; J gene: TRBJ1-1; V gene: TRBV13; CDR3 protein: CASSAPGGNTEAFF; CDR3 DNA: TGTGCCAGCAGCGCCCCCGGGGGTAACACTGAAGCTTTCTTT
D gene: TRBD2; J gene: TRBJ2-7; V gene: TRBV9; CDR3 protein: CASSPRGASGGHQYF; CDR3 DNA: TGTGCCAGCAGCCCCCGGGGGGCTAGCGGGGGCCACCAGTACTTC